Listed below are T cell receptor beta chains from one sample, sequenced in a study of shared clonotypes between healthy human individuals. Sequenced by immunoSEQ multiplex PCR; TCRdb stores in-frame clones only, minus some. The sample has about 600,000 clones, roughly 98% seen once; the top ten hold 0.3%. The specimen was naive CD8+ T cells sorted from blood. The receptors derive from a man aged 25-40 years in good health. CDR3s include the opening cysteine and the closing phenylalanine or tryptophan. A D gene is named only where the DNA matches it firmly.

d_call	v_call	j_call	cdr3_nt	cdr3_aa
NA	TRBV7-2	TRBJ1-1	TGTGCCAGCAGCCCCCGGGCAGGGACTGAAGCTTTCTTT	CASSPRAGTEAFF
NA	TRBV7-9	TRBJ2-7	TGTGCCAGCACCGGGACGTCCCCAAACTACGAGCAGTACTTC	CASTGTSPNYEQYF
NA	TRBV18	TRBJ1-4	TGTGCCAGCTCACCATGGGCAGGAAATGAAAAACTGTTTTTT	CASSPWAGNEKLFF
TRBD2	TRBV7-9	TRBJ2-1	TGTGCCAGCAGCTTAACCAAGACTAGCGGGAGGGCCAATGAGCAGTTCTTC	CASSLTKTSGRANEQFF
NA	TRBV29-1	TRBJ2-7	TGCAGCGTTGAAAGGGCGGGGACCGAAACTTACGAGCAGTACTTC	CSVERAGTETYEQYF
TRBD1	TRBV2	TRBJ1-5	TGTGCCAGCAGTGACGGACAGGGCACCAATCAGCCCCAGCATTTT	CASSDGQGTNQPQHF
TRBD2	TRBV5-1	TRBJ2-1	TGCGCCAGCAGCTTTAATAGCGGGAGAGAAGGCTCCAATGAGCAGTTCTTC	CASSFNSGREGSNEQFF
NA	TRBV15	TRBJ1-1	TGTGCCACCAGCAGAATCGGGGAGGGGGCTGAAGCTTTCTTT	CATSRIGEGAEAFF
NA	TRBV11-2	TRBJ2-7	TGTGCCAGCAGCTTAGGGCAGGGGGGACCCTACGAGCAGTACTTC	CASSLGQGGPYEQYF
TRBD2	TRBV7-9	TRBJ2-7	TGTGCCAGCAGCTTAGTTGGCGGGAGGGTCTACGAGCAGTACTTC	CASSLVGGRVYEQYF
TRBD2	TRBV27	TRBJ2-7	TGTGCCAGCAGTTCCCGACTAGCGGGATACTACGAGCAGTACTTC	CASSSRLAGYYEQYF
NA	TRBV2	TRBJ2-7	TGTGCCAGCAGTGACGGCAGGGTGTACGAGCAGTACTTC	CASSDGRVYEQYF